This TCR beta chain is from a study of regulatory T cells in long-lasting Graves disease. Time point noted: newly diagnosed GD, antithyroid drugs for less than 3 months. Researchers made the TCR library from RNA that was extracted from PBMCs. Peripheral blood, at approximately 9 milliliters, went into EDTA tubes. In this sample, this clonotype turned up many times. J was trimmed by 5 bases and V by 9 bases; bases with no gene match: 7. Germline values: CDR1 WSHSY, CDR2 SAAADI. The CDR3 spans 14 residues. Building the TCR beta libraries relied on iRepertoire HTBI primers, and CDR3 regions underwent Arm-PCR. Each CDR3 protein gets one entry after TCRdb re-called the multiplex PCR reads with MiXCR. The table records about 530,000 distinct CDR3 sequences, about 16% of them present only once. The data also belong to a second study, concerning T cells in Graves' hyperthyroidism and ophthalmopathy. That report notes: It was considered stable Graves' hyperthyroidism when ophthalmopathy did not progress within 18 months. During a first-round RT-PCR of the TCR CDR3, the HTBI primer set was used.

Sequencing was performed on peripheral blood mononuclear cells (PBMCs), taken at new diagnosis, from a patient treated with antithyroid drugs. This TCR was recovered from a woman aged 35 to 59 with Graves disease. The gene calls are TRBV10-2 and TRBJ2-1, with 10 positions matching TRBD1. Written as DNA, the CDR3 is TGCGCCAGTCACCGGACAGGGGGAAACAATGAGCAGTTCTTC. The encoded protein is CASHRTGGNNEQFF.